Listed below are T cell receptor beta chains from one sample, sequenced in a study of human thymus T cells. TCRdb's table, derived via immunoSEQ multiplex PCR, lists solely in-frame clones and lacks some. The data contain 45,000 to 50,000 clones, approximately 95% of them singletons. Material: blood. Source of these receptors: a girl younger than two with a congenital heart defect but otherwise immunologically healthy. Each CDR3 is given with its conserved first and last residue. D genes are given only for firm matches. For some rows the clone size is stated as once, few or many, or as a class when expanded; others skip it.

size,J,D,V,DNA,CDR3
-,TRBJ2-5,TRBD2,TRBV4-2,TGTGCCAGCAGCCAAGATCCTTCGGGCGGGAGCTCTAAGGAGACCCAGTACTTC,CASSQDPSGGSSKETQYF
-,TRBJ1-1,TRBD1,TRBV7-8,TGTGCCAGCAGCTTACTCTTGGGACAGGGGAATACTGAAGCTTTCTTT,CASSLLLGQGNTEAFF
-,TRBJ1-2,-,TRBV28,TGTGCCAGCAGTTTAACGGGAGGGGATGGCTACACCTTC,CASSLTGGDGYTF
-,TRBJ2-3,TRBD2,TRBV6-5,TGTGCCAGCAGTTACCGAACTAGCGGGAGGGATACGCAGTATTTT,CASSYRTSGRDTQYF
-,TRBJ1-1,-,TRBV6-5,TGTGCCAGCAGTTACAGGGGACAATTGAACACTGAAGCTTTCTTT,CASSYRGQLNTEAFF
-,TRBJ2-7,-,TRBV7-2,TGTGCCAGCAGCTTAGATCGGGGCTACGAGCAGTACTTC,CASSLDRGYEQYF
-,TRBJ1-6,-,TRBV25-1,TGTGCCAGCAGTCCCTCGCCGGCGGGAATTTCACCCCTCCACTTT,CASSPSPAGISPLHF
-,TRBJ1-1,-,TRBV29-1,TGCAGCGCGGCAAGTGGGGGGACTGAAGCTTTCTTT,CSAASGGTEAFF
-,TRBJ2-7,-,TRBV7-9,TGTGCCAGCAGCCAAACCGCGGGTGCCTCCTACGAGCAGTACTTC,CASSQTAGASYEQYF
-,TRBJ1-2,TRBD1,TRBV19,TGTGCCAGTAGCTCACCGGGACAGCAGTATGGCTACACCTTC,CASSSPGQQYGYTF
few,TRBJ2-3,-,TRBV21-1,TGTGCCAGCAGCAAACGGCGACCTAGCGGGAGGGCCGAAAGCACAGATACGCAGTATTTT,CASSKRRPSGRAESTDTQYF
-,TRBJ1-2,-,TRBV28,TGTGCCAGCAGACCACCCCCCGGGGGCCATAACTATGGCTACACCTTC,CASRPPPGGHNYGYTF
-,TRBJ2-7,-,TRBV7-9,TGTGCCAGCAGCCAGGGGGACTTCTACGAGCAGTACTTC,CASSQGDFYEQYF
-,TRBJ2-7,TRBD2,TRBV5-1,TGCGCCAGCAGCTTGGAAGGCGGGAGCTCCTACGAGCAGTACTTC,CASSLEGGSSYEQYF
-,TRBJ2-3,-,TRBV5-6,TGTGCCAGCAGCGCCCGGAGCACAGATACGCAGTATTTT,CASSARSTDTQYF
-,TRBJ2-7,TRBD2,TRBV7-9,TGTGCCAGCAGCTTAGGGTTTAGCGGGGAGACCTACGAGCAGTACTTC,CASSLGFSGETYEQYF
-,TRBJ1-5,-,TRBV6-1,TGTGCCAGCAACCAGGGTGGCGGCAATCAGCCCCAGCATTTT,CASNQGGGNQPQHF
-,TRBJ2-7,TRBD2,TRBV28,TGTGCCAGCAGTTCCGAGGGACTAGCGGGAGTAACTTACGAGCAGTACTTC,CASSSEGLAGVTYEQYF
-,TRBJ1-1,TRBD1,TRBV19,TGTGCCAGTCTGGACAGGGCAGGCACTGAAGCTTTCTTT,CASLDRAGTEAFF
-,TRBJ1-2,-,TRBV27,TGTGCCAGCAGTTTCTTACCTCGACACGGTCCCTATGGCTACACCTTC,CASSFLPRHGPYGYTF
once,TRBJ2-1,-,TRBV5-1,TGCGCCAGCAGCAGGGAAGCGGGCCGCTCCTACAATGAGCAGTTCTTC,CASSREAGRSYNEQFF
-,TRBJ2-1,-,TRBV6-4,TGTGCCAGCAGTGCTCAGGGGAGGGATGAGCAGTTCTTC,CASSAQGRDEQFF
-,TRBJ2-2,-,TRBV4-1,TGCGCCAGCAGCGCGTCCACTAAAGTAGGATCCACCGGGGAGCTGTTTTTT,CASSASTKVGSTGELFF
-,TRBJ2-5,-,TRBV20-1,TGCAGTGCTAGTCTGGGGGAGACCCAGTACTTC,CSASLGETQYF
once,TRBJ2-7,TRBD1,TRBV12-5,TGTGCTAGTGGCGGGCCGGGACAGGGGAGGAACGAGCAGTACTTC,CASGGPGQGRNEQYF
-,TRBJ1-1,-,TRBV5-4,TGTGCCAGCAGCTTGGGGGCATTTCAAATGAACACTGAAGCTTTCTTT,CASSLGAFQMNTEAFF
-,TRBJ1-1,TRBD1,TRBV5-4,TGTGCCAGCAGCTATGGACAGGGGAACACTGAAGCTTTCTTT,CASSYGQGNTEAFF
-,TRBJ1-5,-,TRBV27,TGTGCCAGCAGTTTACGCAGGGAACGCGATCAGCCCCAGCATTTT,CASSLRRERDQPQHF
-,TRBJ2-7,-,TRBV30,TGTGCCTGGAGCTCGTGGAGGAAGAGCTCCTACGAGCAGTACTTC,CAWSSWRKSSYEQYF
-,TRBJ1-5,TRBD1,TRBV19,TGTGCCAGTAGTTCCCCGGGACAGGGGGATCAGCCCCAGCATTTT,CASSSPGQGDQPQHF
-,TRBJ1-2,-,TRBV6-1,TGTGCCAGCAGTCTATTCGGCGGGGTGGACTATGGCTACACCTTC,CASSLFGGVDYGYTF
-,TRBJ1-2,TRBD1,TRBV7-8,TGTGCCAGCAGCCAATCCCGGGACAGCATCTATGGCTACACCTTC,CASSQSRDSIYGYTF
-,TRBJ2-1,TRBD2,TRBV6-5,TGTGCCAGCAGTATAGCGGGCGCTTACTACAATGAGCAGTTCTTC,CASSIAGAYYNEQFF
-,TRBJ2-7,-,TRBV2,TGTGCCAGCAGTGAACAGGGAGGCGAGCAGTACTTC,CASSEQGGEQYF
few,TRBJ1-1,-,TRBV2,TGTGCCAGCAGTGTCCAGGCGAACACTGAAGCTTTCTTT,CASSVQANTEAFF
-,TRBJ2-7,-,TRBV5-6,TGTGCCAGCAGCCGTAGGGCGTCTGGTCCGACCTTCTACGAGCAGTACTTC,CASSRRASGPTFYEQYF
-,TRBJ2-2,TRBD2,TRBV11-3,TGTGCCAGCAGCCTTAGCGGGAGGGCCGGGACCGGGGAGCTGTTTTTT,CASSLSGRAGTGELFF
-,TRBJ2-3,TRBD2,TRBV5-1,TGCGCCAGCAGCCCCTTAGCGGGATTCACAGATACGCAGTATTTT,CASSPLAGFTDTQYF
-,TRBJ2-7,-,TRBV7-2,TGTGCCAGCAGCTTTGCCTACGAGCAGTACTTC,CASSFAYEQYF